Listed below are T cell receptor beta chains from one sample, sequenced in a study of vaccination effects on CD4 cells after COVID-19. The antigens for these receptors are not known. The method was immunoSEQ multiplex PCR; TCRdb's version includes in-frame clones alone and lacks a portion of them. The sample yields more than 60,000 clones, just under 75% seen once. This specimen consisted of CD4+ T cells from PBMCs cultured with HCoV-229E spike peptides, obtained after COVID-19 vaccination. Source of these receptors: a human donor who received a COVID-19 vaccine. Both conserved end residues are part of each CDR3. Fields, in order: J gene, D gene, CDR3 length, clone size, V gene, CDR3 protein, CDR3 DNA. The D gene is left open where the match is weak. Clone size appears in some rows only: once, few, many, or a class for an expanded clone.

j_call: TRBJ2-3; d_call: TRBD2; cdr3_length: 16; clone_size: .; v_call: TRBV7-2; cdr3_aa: CASSLKSSGVTDTQYF; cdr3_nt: TGTGCCAGCAGCTTAAAGAGTAGCGGGGTCACAGATACGCAGTATTTT
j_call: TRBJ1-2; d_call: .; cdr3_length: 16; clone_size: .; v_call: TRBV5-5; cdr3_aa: CASSLDGRLANYGYTF; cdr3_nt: TGTGCCAGCAGCTTGGACGGACGATTAGCTAACTATGGCTACACCTTC
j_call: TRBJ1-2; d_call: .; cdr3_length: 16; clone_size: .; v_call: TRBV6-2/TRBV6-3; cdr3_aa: CASSYSGREDDYGYTF; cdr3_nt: TGTGCCAGCAGTTACTCGGGAAGGGAAGATGACTATGGCTACACCTTC
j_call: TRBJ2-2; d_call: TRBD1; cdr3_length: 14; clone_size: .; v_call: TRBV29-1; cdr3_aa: CSVLRDRTTGELFF; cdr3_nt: TGCAGCGTTCTACGGGACAGGACAACCGGGGAGCTGTTTTTT
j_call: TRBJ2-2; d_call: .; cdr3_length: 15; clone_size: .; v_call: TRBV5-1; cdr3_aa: CASSSGRVNTGELFF; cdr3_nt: TGCGCCAGCAGCTCGGGCAGGGTGAACACCGGGGAGCTGTTTTTT
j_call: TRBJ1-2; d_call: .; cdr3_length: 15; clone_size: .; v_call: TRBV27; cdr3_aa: CASSPQTGADYGYTF; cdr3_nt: TGTGCCAGCAGTCCCCAAACGGGGGCCGACTATGGCTACACCTTC
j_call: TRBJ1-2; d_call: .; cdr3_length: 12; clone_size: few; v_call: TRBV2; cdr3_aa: CASSGGTGGYTF; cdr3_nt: TGTGCCAGCAGTGGCGGGACGGGTGGCTACACCTTC
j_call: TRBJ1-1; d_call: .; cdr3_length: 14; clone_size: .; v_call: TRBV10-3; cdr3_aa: CAISAWGKNTEAFF; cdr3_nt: TGTGCCATCAGTGCCTGGGGAAAAAACACTGAAGCTTTCTTT
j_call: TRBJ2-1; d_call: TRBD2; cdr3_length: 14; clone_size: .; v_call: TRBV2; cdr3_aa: CASIMFSGDNEQFF; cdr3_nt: TGTGCCAGCATAATGTTTAGCGGGGACAATGAGCAGTTCTTC
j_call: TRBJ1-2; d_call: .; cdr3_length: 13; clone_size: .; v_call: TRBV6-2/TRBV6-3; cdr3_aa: CASSYLGNYGYTF; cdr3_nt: TGTGCCAGCAGTTACCTGGGGAACTATGGCTACACCTTC
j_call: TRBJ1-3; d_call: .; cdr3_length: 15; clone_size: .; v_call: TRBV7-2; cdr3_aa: CASSLQGAYGNTIYF; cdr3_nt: TGTGCCAGCAGCTTACAAGGGGCGTACGGAAACACCATATATTTT
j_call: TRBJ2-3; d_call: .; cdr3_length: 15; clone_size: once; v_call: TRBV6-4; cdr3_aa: CASSDVGSPTDTQYF; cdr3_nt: TGTGCCAGCAGTGACGTGGGATCCCCCACAGATACGCAGTATTTT
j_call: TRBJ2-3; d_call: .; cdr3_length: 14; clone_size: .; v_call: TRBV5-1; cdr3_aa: CASSLSGGTDTQYF; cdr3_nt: TGCGCCAGCAGCTTATCGGGGGGCACAGATACGCAGTATTTT
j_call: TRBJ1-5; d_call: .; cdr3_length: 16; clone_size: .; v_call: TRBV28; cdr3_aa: CASRGGLRDSNQPQHF; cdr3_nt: TGTGCCAGCAGGGGGGGTCTCCGGGACAGCAATCAGCCCCAGCATTTT
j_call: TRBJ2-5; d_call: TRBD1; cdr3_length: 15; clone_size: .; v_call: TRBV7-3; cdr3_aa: CASSLGTGGPETQYF; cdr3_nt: TGTGCCAGCAGCTTAGGGACAGGGGGCCCAGAGACCCAGTACTTC
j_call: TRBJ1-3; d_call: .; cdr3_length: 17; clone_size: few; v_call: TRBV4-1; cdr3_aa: CASSRGGLVLSGNTIYF; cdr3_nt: TGCGCCAGCAGCCGGGGGGGTTTGGTCCTATCTGGAAACACCATATATTTT
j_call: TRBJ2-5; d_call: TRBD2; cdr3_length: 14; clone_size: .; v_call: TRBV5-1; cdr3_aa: CASSFGLASETQYF; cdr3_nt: TGCGCCAGCAGCTTTGGACTAGCGTCGGAGACCCAGTACTTC
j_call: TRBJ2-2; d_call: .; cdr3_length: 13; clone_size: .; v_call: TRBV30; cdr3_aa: CACLRGNTGELFF; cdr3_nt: TGTGCCTGCCTTAGGGGAAACACCGGGGAGCTGTTTTTT
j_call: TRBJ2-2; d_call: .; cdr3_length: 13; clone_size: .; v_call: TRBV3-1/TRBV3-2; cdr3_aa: CASSPRITGELFF; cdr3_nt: TGTGCCAGCAGCCCCCGCATTACCGGGGAGCTGTTTTTT
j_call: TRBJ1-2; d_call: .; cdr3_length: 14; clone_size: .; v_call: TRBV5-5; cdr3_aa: CASSLQSSNYGYTF; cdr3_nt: TGTGCCAGCAGCTTGCAGAGCTCTAACTATGGCTACACCTTC
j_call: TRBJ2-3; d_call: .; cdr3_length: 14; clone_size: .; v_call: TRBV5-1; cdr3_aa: CASSLAGNTDTQYF; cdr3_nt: TGCGCCAGCAGCTTGGCAGGAAACACAGATACGCAGTATTTT
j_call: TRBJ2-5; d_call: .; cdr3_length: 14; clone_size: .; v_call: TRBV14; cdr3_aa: CASSQVGLAETQYF; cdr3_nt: TGTGCCAGCAGCCAAGTGGGGCTTGCTGAGACCCAGTACTTC
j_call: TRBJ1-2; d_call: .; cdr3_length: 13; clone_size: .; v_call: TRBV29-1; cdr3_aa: CSVQSGYNYGYTF; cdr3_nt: TGCAGCGTTCAATCGGGGTATAACTATGGCTACACCTTC
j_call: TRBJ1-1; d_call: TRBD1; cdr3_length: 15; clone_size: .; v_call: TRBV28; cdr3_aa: CASSLIGLAGGGAFF; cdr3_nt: TGTGCCAGCAGTTTAATAGGTCTGGCAGGGGGCGGGGCTTTCTTT
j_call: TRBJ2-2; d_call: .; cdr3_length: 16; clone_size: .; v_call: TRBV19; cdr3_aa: CASSTTRTVNTGELFF; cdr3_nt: TGTGCCAGTAGTACAACTAGGACAGTGAACACCGGGGAGCTGTTTTTT
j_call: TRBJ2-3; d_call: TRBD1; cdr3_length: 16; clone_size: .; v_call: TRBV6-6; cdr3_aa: CASSSYGTGATDTQYF; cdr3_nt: TGTGCCAGCAGCTCCTACGGGACAGGGGCCACAGATACGCAGTATTTT
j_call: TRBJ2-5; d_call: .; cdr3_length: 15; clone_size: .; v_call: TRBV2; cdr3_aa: CASSGPMTRGETQYF; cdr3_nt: TGTGCCAGCAGTGGCCCGATGACACGTGGGGAGACCCAGTACTTC
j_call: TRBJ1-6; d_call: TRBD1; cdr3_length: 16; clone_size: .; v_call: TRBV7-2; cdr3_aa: CASSVTYRGSDSPLHF; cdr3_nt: TGTGCCAGCAGCGTGACTTACAGGGGCTCGGATTCACCCCTCCACTTT
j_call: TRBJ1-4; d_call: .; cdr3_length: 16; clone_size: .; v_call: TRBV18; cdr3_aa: CASSPTNRDTNEKLFF; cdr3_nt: TGTGCCAGCTCACCAACCAACAGGGACACTAATGAAAAACTGTTTTTT
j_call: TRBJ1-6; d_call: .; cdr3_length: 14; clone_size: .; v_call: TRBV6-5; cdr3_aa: CASSYRSGNSPLHF; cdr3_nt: TGTGCCAGCAGTTACAGGAGCGGGAATTCACCCCTCCACTTT
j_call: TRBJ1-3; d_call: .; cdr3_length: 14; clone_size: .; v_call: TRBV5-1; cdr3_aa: CASSFDSDGNTIYF; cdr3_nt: TGCGCCAGCAGCTTCGACAGCGACGGAAACACCATATATTTT
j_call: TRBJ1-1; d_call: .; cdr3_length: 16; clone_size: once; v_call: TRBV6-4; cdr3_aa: CASRAPGRSENTEAFF; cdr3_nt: TGTGCCAGCAGGGCTCCGGGACGGTCTGAGAACACTGAAGCTTTCTTT
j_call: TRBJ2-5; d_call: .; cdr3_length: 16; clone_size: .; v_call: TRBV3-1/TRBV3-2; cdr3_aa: CASSRLGHRRAETQYF; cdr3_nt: TGTGCCAGCAGCCGCCTGGGACACCGGCGGGCAGAGACCCAGTACTTC
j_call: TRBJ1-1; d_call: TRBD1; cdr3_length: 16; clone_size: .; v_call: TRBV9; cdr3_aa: CASNRDRGTMNTEAFF; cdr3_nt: TGTGCCAGCAACCGGGACAGGGGCACGATGAACACTGAAGCTTTCTTT
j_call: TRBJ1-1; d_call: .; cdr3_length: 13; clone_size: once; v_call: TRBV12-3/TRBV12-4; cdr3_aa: CASKRERQSEAFF; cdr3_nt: TGTGCCAGCAAACGGGAGCGCCAAAGTGAAGCTTTCTTT
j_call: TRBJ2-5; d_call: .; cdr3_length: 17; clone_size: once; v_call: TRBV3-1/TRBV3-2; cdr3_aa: CASSQGAYGGEKETQYF; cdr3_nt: TGTGCCAGCAGCCAAGGGGCCTATGGCGGGGAGAAAGAGACCCAGTACTTC
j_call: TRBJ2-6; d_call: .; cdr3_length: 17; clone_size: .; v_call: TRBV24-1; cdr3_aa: CATSDGHLFSGANVLTF; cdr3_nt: TGTGCCACCAGTGATGGACATCTTTTCTCTGGGGCCAACGTCCTGACTTTC
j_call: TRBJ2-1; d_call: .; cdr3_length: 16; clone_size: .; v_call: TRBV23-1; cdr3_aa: CASSQFGAGAYNEQFF; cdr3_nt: TGCGCCAGCAGTCAATTCGGCGCGGGCGCATACAATGAGCAGTTCTTC
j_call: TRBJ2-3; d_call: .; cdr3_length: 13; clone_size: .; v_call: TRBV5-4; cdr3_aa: CASSPGTSDTQYF; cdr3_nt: TGTGCCAGCAGCCCTGGGACCTCCGATACGCAGTATTTT
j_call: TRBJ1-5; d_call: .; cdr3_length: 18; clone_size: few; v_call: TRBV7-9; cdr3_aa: CASSLSGDFGRGGQPQHF; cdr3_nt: TGTGCCAGCAGCTTAAGTGGCGATTTTGGTCGGGGGGGTCAGCCCCAGCATTTT
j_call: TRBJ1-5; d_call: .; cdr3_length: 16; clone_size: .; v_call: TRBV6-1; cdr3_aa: CASSEFGPGTNQPQHF; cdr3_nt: TGTGCCAGCAGTGAATTTGGACCCGGTACCAATCAGCCCCAGCATTTT
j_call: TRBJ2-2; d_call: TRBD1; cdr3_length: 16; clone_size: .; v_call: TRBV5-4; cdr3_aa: CASSPGQGLNTGELFF; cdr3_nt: TGTGCCAGCAGCCCAGGACAGGGCCTAAACACCGGGGAGCTGTTTTTT
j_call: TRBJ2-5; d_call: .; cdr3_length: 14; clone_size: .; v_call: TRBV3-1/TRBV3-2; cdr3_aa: CASSQFGGQETQYF; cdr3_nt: TGTGCCAGCAGCCAATTTGGCGGTCAGGAGACCCAGTACTTC
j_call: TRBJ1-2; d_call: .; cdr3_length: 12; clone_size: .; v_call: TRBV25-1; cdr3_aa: CASGRDNYGYTF; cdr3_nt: TGTGCCAGCGGCCGGGATAATTATGGCTACACCTTC
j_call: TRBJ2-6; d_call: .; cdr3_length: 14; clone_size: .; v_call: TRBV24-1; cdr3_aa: CATSGSSGANVLTF; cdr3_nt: TGTGCCACCAGTGGCAGCTCTGGGGCCAACGTCCTGACTTTC
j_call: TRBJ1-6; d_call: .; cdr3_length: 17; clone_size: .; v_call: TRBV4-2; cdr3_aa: CASSQGVRDYSDSPLHF; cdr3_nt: TGTGCCAGCAGCCAAGGGGTAAGGGACTATTCGGATTCACCCCTCCACTTT
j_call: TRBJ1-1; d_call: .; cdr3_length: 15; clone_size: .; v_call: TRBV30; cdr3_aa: CAWRDKLRGNTEAFF; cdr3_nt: TGTGCCTGGAGGGATAAACTCAGGGGGAACACTGAAGCTTTCTTT
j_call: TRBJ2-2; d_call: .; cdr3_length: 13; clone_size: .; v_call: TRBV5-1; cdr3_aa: CASAEGGDGELFF; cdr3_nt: TGCGCTTCCGCCGAGGGCGGGGACGGGGAGCTGTTTTTT
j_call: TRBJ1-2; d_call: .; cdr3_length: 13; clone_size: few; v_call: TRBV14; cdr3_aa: CASSQARRDGYTF; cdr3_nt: TGTGCCAGCAGCCAAGCCCGCAGGGATGGCTACACCTTC
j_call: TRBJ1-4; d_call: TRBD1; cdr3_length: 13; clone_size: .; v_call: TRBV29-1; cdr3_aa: CSVTTGVVEKLFF; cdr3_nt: TGCAGCGTTACGACAGGGGTCGTAGAAAAACTGTTTTTT